The rows below give T cell receptor beta chains drawn from one sample of a study of T cell responses to AZD1222 COVID-19 vaccine. Clones were sequenced by immunoSEQ multiplex PCR, and TCRdb holds only the in-frame ones, with some missing. This table holds 120,000 to 150,000 clones, around 90% found once. Specimen: peripheral blood, collected on day 0 of MenACWY control vaccination. The receptor source for this set is an adult in good health. The CDR3 runs from the conserved cysteine through the conserved F or W. Each record gives: D gene, J gene, CDR3 length, V gene, clone size, CDR3 protein, CDR3 DNA. A D gene is named only where the DNA matches it firmly. Part of the rows lack a size; the others show once, few, many or a class for expanded clones.

d_gene: TRBD1
j_gene: TRBJ1-5
len: 14
v_gene: TRBV24-1
abundance: NA
CDR3aa: CATSEGTGSRPQHF
CDR3nt: TGTGCCACCAGTGAGGGGACAGGCAGTCGGCCCCAGCATTTT

d_gene: TRBD1
j_gene: TRBJ1-6
len: 15
v_gene: TRBV2
abundance: NA
CDR3aa: CASRQGSSYNSPLHF
CDR3nt: TGTGCCAGCAGACAGGGGTCCTCCTATAATTCACCCCTCCACTTT

d_gene: NA
j_gene: TRBJ1-5
len: 15
v_gene: TRBV5-5
abundance: NA
CDR3aa: CASSFAAYSNQPQHF
CDR3nt: TGTGCCAGCAGCTTTGCAGCTTATAGCAATCAGCCCCAGCATTTT

d_gene: TRBD1
j_gene: TRBJ1-5
len: 14
v_gene: TRBV6-5
abundance: NA
CDR3aa: CASRETGVNQPQHF
CDR3nt: TGTGCCAGCAGAGAGACAGGGGTTAATCAGCCCCAGCATTTT

d_gene: TRBD2
j_gene: TRBJ2-1
len: 15
v_gene: TRBV6-5
abundance: NA
CDR3aa: CASSWGLAGGDEQFF
CDR3nt: TGTGCCAGCAGTTGGGGACTAGCGGGAGGCGATGAGCAGTTCTTC

d_gene: NA
j_gene: TRBJ1-1
len: 14
v_gene: TRBV2
abundance: NA
CDR3aa: CASSEHRVNTEAFF
CDR3nt: TGTGCCAGCAGTGAGCACAGGGTGAACACTGAAGCTTTCTTT

d_gene: NA
j_gene: TRBJ2-1
len: 13
v_gene: TRBV7-9
abundance: NA
CDR3aa: CASSFRLDNEQFF
CDR3nt: TGTGCCAGCAGCTTCCGACTAGACAATGAGCAGTTCTTC

d_gene: TRBD1
j_gene: TRBJ1-2
len: 16
v_gene: TRBV10-2
abundance: once
CDR3aa: CASSDHGTGYNYGYTF
CDR3nt: TGCGCCAGCAGTGATCATGGGACAGGCTATAACTATGGCTACACCTTC

d_gene: NA
j_gene: TRBJ1-1
len: 13
v_gene: TRBV24-1
abundance: once
CDR3aa: CATSDLYGTEAFF
CDR3nt: TGTGCCACCAGTGATTTGTATGGGACTGAAGCTTTCTTT

d_gene: TRBD1
j_gene: TRBJ2-1
len: 15
v_gene: TRBV9
abundance: NA
CDR3aa: CASSRGQGSYNEQFF
CDR3nt: TGTGCCAGCAGCCGAGGACAGGGCTCCTACAATGAGCAGTTCTTC

d_gene: NA
j_gene: TRBJ1-5
len: 13
v_gene: TRBV6-5
abundance: NA
CDR3aa: CASSGRENQPQHF
CDR3nt: TGTGCCAGCAGCGGGAGGGAGAATCAGCCCCAGCATTTT

d_gene: TRBD1
j_gene: TRBJ2-7
len: 13
v_gene: TRBV7-9
abundance: NA
CDR3aa: CASSRTGYHEQYF
CDR3nt: TGTGCCAGCAGCCGGACAGGCTACCACGAGCAGTACTTC

d_gene: NA
j_gene: TRBJ2-1
len: 16
v_gene: TRBV18
abundance: NA
CDR3aa: CASSPPGRYSYNEQFF
CDR3nt: TGTGCCAGCTCACCGCCTGGGAGGTACTCCTACAATGAGCAGTTCTTC

d_gene: NA
j_gene: TRBJ2-7
len: 14
v_gene: TRBV18
abundance: NA
CDR3aa: CASSPNDLAYEQYF
CDR3nt: TGTGCCAGCTCACCAAATGATCTAGCTTACGAGCAGTACTTC

d_gene: NA
j_gene: TRBJ2-2
len: 12
v_gene: TRBV27
abundance: NA
CDR3aa: CASSLGTGELFF
CDR3nt: TGTGCCAGCAGTTTAGGTACCGGGGAGCTGTTTTTT

d_gene: NA
j_gene: TRBJ1-6
len: 12
v_gene: TRBV25-1
abundance: NA
CDR3aa: CASTGRNSPLHF
CDR3nt: TGTGCCAGCACTGGGCGTAATTCACCCCTCCACTTT

d_gene: TRBD1
j_gene: TRBJ1-5
len: 16
v_gene: TRBV18
abundance: NA
CDR3aa: CASSPSDRGLGQPQHF
CDR3nt: TGTGCCAGCTCACCATCAGACAGGGGGCTCGGTCAGCCCCAGCATTTT

d_gene: TRBD2
j_gene: TRBJ2-7
len: 15
v_gene: TRBV15
abundance: NA
CDR3aa: CATSRGLAWSYEQYF
CDR3nt: TGTGCCACCAGCAGGGGACTAGCCTGGTCCTACGAGCAGTACTTC

d_gene: NA
j_gene: TRBJ2-3
len: 14
v_gene: TRBV7-6
abundance: NA
CDR3aa: CASSLVREGDTQYF
CDR3nt: TGTGCCAGCAGCTTAGTCCGGGAAGGGGATACGCAGTATTTT

d_gene: NA
j_gene: TRBJ2-2
len: 16
v_gene: TRBV9
abundance: NA
CDR3aa: CASSVVGRGGTGELFF
CDR3nt: TGTGCCAGCAGCGTAGTGGGCAGGGGAGGCACCGGGGAGCTGTTTTTT

d_gene: NA
j_gene: TRBJ1-5
len: 14
v_gene: TRBV15
abundance: once
CDR3aa: CATSRDRAREPQHF
CDR3nt: TGTGCCACCAGCAGAGACAGGGCAAGAGAGCCCCAGCATTTT

d_gene: NA
j_gene: TRBJ1-1
len: 14
v_gene: TRBV21-1
abundance: NA
CDR3aa: CASSKGRTVTEAFF
CDR3nt: TGTGCCAGCAGCAAAGGGAGGACGGTCACTGAAGCTTTCTTT

d_gene: NA
j_gene: TRBJ2-1
len: 11
v_gene: TRBV19
abundance: NA
CDR3aa: CATGPRNEQFF
CDR3nt: TGTGCCACCGGGCCTAGGAATGAGCAGTTCTTC

d_gene: NA
j_gene: TRBJ2-3
len: 17
v_gene: TRBV6-1
abundance: NA
CDR3aa: CASSEEVGQGGTDTQYF
CDR3nt: TGTGCCAGCAGTGAAGAGGTTGGGCAGGGCGGCACAGATACGCAGTATTTT

d_gene: NA
j_gene: TRBJ2-1
len: 14
v_gene: TRBV2
abundance: NA
CDR3aa: CASSEDGPYNEQFF
CDR3nt: TGTGCCAGCAGTGAGGACGGTCCCTACAATGAGCAGTTCTTC

d_gene: TRBD1
j_gene: TRBJ1-6
len: 13
v_gene: TRBV30
abundance: once
CDR3aa: CAWSTGGSSPLHF
CDR3nt: TGTGCCTGGAGTACAGGGGGTTCATCACCCCTCCACTTT

d_gene: NA
j_gene: TRBJ1-6
len: 15
v_gene: TRBV6-1
abundance: NA
CDR3aa: CASSEEGGGSSPLHF
CDR3nt: TGTGCCAGCAGTGAAGAAGGTGGCGGGAGTTCACCCCTCCACTTT

d_gene: TRBD1
j_gene: TRBJ2-7
len: 15
v_gene: TRBV30
abundance: NA
CDR3aa: CAWGRTPGQGREQYF
CDR3nt: TGTGCCTGGGGCAGAACCCCGGGACAGGGTAGGGAGCAGTACTTC

d_gene: NA
j_gene: TRBJ1-3
len: 13
v_gene: TRBV5-1
abundance: NA
CDR3aa: CASSPLPGNTIYF
CDR3nt: TGCGCCAGCAGCCCTTTACCCGGAAACACCATATATTTT

d_gene: NA
j_gene: TRBJ1-6
len: 15
v_gene: TRBV5-8
abundance: NA
CDR3aa: CASSLIPRRNSPLHF
CDR3nt: TGTGCCAGCAGCTTGATCCCCAGGAGAAATTCACCCCTCCACTTT